This T cell receptor (beta chain) was captured by sequencing in a study of post-analysis software for immune sequencing data. Study in general: Recorded subtypes: relapsing-remitting, secondary progressive, progressive-relapsing; some patients unannotated.

A remark on this clonotype: Its specificity is not known.

The authors incorporated unique molecular identifiers into the TCR beta cDNA libraries. Around 500,000 cDNA molecules were obtained from 1 to 10 million T cells. TCRdb reprocessed the PCR reads via MiXCR and lists one record per CDR3 protein. The repertoire has approximately 460,000 distinct CDR3 sequences, roughly 46% of them found once; the top ten carry 9.5% to 13%. Findings and caveats of the study: Controls had lower frequencies than patients of four or five TRBV segments, which included TRBV5-6, TRBV5-1 and TRBV20-1.

Trimming shortened V by 3 bases and J by 5 bases, and 16 bases separated the two germline ends. This CDR3 spans 16 amino acids. The chain combines TRBV12-3 or TRBV12-4 with TRBJ1-4; possibly TRBD1 for D (5 bases). Sequenced: blood. The origin of this receptor is a girl aged 5-17 years with multiple sclerosis. The CDR3 DNA reads TGTGCCAGCAGTTTGTGGGGGGGACGGGTGAATGAAAAACTGTTTTTT. Amino acid sequence: CASSLWGGRVNEKLFF.